This is a list of T cell receptor beta chains from one sample in a study of blood T cell repertoires in COVID-19. Repertoires were generated with immunoSEQ multiplex PCR, while TCRdb's copy carries only in-frame clones and drops some. Here the sample spans about half a million clones, approximately 85% being singletons. Sequenced: peripheral blood. These receptors originate from a human donor in a cohort sampled during active COVID-19. CDR3s include the opening cysteine and the closing phenylalanine or tryptophan. The D gene is left open where the match is weak.

J: TRBJ2-7
V: TRBV28
D: .
CDR3: CASRPTGTYEQYF

J: TRBJ2-6
V: TRBV7-3
D: .
CDR3: CASSSDISGANVLTF

J: TRBJ1-4
V: TRBV10-1
D: .
CDR3: CASSESSQGGEKLFF

J: TRBJ2-6
V: TRBV5-4
D: .
CDR3: CASSLSSGANVLTF

J: TRBJ1-1
V: TRBV5-6
D: TRBD1
CDR3: CASSSGTGLGTEAFF

J: TRBJ2-7
V: TRBV9
D: TRBD2
CDR3: CASSVSAGGPYEQYF

J: TRBJ1-5
V: TRBV19
D: .
CDR3: CASSIGGGRNQPQHF

J: TRBJ2-3
V: TRBV11-2
D: .
CDR3: CASSLVSRGTDTQYF

J: TRBJ2-7
V: TRBV19
D: TRBD2
CDR3: CASKVLANSYEQYF

J: TRBJ2-5
V: TRBV11-2
D: TRBD2
CDR3: CASSLGGSGSYETQYF

J: TRBJ2-2
V: TRBV3-1/TRBV3-2
D: TRBD2
CDR3: CASSTGTSGSRNTGELFF

J: TRBJ2-5
V: TRBV27
D: TRBD2
CDR3: CASSSWAGGETQYF

J: TRBJ1-5
V: TRBV7-2
D: .
CDR3: CASSLAPNPGAQHF

J: TRBJ2-1
V: TRBV19
D: .
CDR3: CASSIVGADVGNEQFF

J: TRBJ1-1
V: TRBV5-1
D: TRBD1
CDR3: CASSVGQGHTEAFF

J: TRBJ2-1
V: TRBV7-3
D: .
CDR3: CASSLNSIYNEQFF

J: TRBJ1-1
V: TRBV9
D: TRBD1
CDR3: CASSEGQRTEAFF

J: TRBJ1-4
V: TRBV5-1
D: TRBD1
CDR3: CASSLEGGSHEKLFF

J: TRBJ2-3
V: TRBV11-2
D: TRBD2
CDR3: CASTELAATDTQYF

J: TRBJ1-2
V: TRBV3-1/TRBV3-2
D: .
CDR3: CASSQGADGYTF

J: TRBJ2-5
V: TRBV6-1
D: .
CDR3: CASSEGRVGETQYF

J: TRBJ1-6
V: TRBV4-3
D: .
CDR3: CASSQQGYNSPLHF

J: TRBJ1-2
V: TRBV7-9
D: .
CDR3: CASNSQWGEGQDRPFYGYTF

J: TRBJ1-1
V: TRBV7-9
D: .
CDR3: CASSLGTTGTEAFF

J: TRBJ1-2
V: TRBV4-1
D: .
CDR3: CASSQEVQGSHGYTF

J: TRBJ2-7
V: TRBV5-1
D: TRBD2
CDR3: CASSLAGAGGYEQYF

J: TRBJ2-7
V: TRBV2
D: TRBD1
CDR3: CASRERQGRTYEQYF

J: TRBJ1-6
V: TRBV5-6
D: .
CDR3: CASSLDRFDSPLHF

J: TRBJ2-1
V: TRBV14
D: .
CDR3: CASSQGSSVYNEQFF

J: TRBJ2-3
V: TRBV24-1
D: TRBD2
CDR3: CATSGTSGAQYF

J: TRBJ1-6
V: TRBV5-6
D: .
CDR3: CASSFGGDVSSPLHF

J: TRBJ2-2
V: TRBV19
D: TRBD2
CDR3: CASATLAGDTGELFF

J: TRBJ1-1
V: TRBV6-5
D: TRBD1
CDR3: CASRRTGILNTEAFF

J: TRBJ1-6
V: TRBV5-6
D: TRBD1
CDR3: CASSFDRGGSPLHF

J: TRBJ2-2
V: TRBV7-9
D: .
CDR3: CASSRDIGELFF

J: TRBJ1-2
V: TRBV2
D: .
CDR3: CASSERMQYGYTF

J: TRBJ1-5
V: TRBV24-1
D: .
CDR3: CATSQRGGRNQPQHF

J: TRBJ2-2
V: TRBV6-4
D: .
CDR3: CASRIGRNTGELFF

J: TRBJ1-6
V: TRBV30
D: TRBD1
CDR3: CAWSGTGYSPLHF

J: TRBJ2-1
V: TRBV20-1
D: .
CDR3: CSARGVAEQFF

J: TRBJ2-5
V: TRBV30
D: .
CDR3: CAWSAGEIRETQYF

J: TRBJ2-2
V: TRBV10-3
D: TRBD2
CDR3: CAISMTSGRLTGELFF

J: TRBJ2-1
V: TRBV5-4
D: TRBD2
CDR3: CASSLGTSGRINEQFF

J: TRBJ2-1
V: TRBV12-3/TRBV12-4
D: .
CDR3: CAVSRGYNEQFF

J: TRBJ2-5
V: TRBV27
D: TRBD2
CDR3: CASSWTSGRETQYF

J: TRBJ2-1
V: TRBV6-5
D: TRBD2
CDR3: CASSYAGGRNEQFF

J: TRBJ2-1
V: TRBV19
D: TRBD2
CDR3: CASSMPLAGGVSSYNEQFF

J: TRBJ1-2
V: TRBV6-4
D: .
CDR3: CASRLRHEPREGYTF

J: TRBJ2-1
V: TRBV9
D: TRBD2
CDR3: CASSVPLAGGFNEQFF

J: TRBJ1-5
V: TRBV6-5
D: .
CDR3: CASMGGSNQPQHF

J: TRBJ1-1
V: TRBV28
D: TRBD1
CDR3: CASSLTGVNTEAFF

J: TRBJ2-7
V: TRBV5-1
D: .
CDR3: CASSLAPSRVLKWQYF

J: TRBJ1-5
V: TRBV5-6
D: TRBD1
CDR3: CASSTYGQGGRWRPQHF

J: TRBJ2-7
V: TRBV11-2
D: .
CDR3: CASSFGGYEQYF